A selection of T cell receptor beta chains follows, all from one sample in a study of vaccination and CD4 T cells after COVID-19. These TCRs are of unknown antigen specificity. TCRdb called the PCR reads again in MiXCR, with one record for every CDR3 protein. The sample has under 20,000 distinct CDR3 sequences, around 56% seen once. Sequencing input: CD4+ T cells from blood, cultured in vitro. These receptor sequences come from a human donor who had recovered from COVID-19. Both conserved end residues are trimmed from each CDR3. D genes are given only for firm matches.

TRBV20-1	12	NA	TRBJ2-5	SATTTGRGETQY
TRBV12-5	12	NA	TRBJ2-1	ASGLGQPYNEQF
TRBV7-6	12	NA	TRBJ1-1	ASSLTGLSTEAF
TRBV12-3/TRBV12-4	10	TRBD1	TRBJ2-1	ASSYRGYEQF
TRBV6-2/TRBV6-3	13	NA	TRBJ2-5	ASSYQASNQETQY
TRBV28	12	TRBD1	TRBJ1-1	ASRNDRGNTEAF
TRBV15	10	NA	TRBJ2-1	ATSRPYNEQF
TRBV19	14	TRBD2	TRBJ2-1	ASSGGLAPTYNEQF
TRBV7-9	12	NA	TRBJ1-1	ASRYQGESTEAF
TRBV10-3	11	NA	TRBJ1-1	AISENGDTEAF
TRBV7-3	13	NA	TRBJ2-3	ASSRGGLASDTQY
TRBV7-2	12	TRBD1	TRBJ1-2	ASSALRGDYGYT
TRBV7-2	12	NA	TRBJ1-1	ASSADPANTEAF
TRBV2	13	NA	TRBJ2-7	ASRINQGTIYEQY
TRBV20-1	9	NA	TRBJ1-1	SARDVPEAF
TRBV20-1	10	NA	TRBJ2-3	SARLGTDTQY
TRBV15	14	NA	TRBJ2-6	ATADRLRSGANVLT
TRBV24-1	13	NA	TRBJ1-2	ATSDGGRADYGYT
TRBV25-1	11	NA	TRBJ1-1	ASSVGVNTEAF
TRBV20-1	12	TRBD1	TRBJ1-6	SARGGGWNSPLH
TRBV19	11	NA	TRBJ1-5	ASSFTGFQPQH
TRBV15	11	NA	TRBJ1-2	ATSSGDGYGYT
TRBV19	12	NA	TRBJ1-1	ASSMEGMNTEAF
TRBV7-2	13	NA	TRBJ2-1	ASSAGLRSYNEQF
TRBV10-3	11	NA	TRBJ2-5	AISESDFETQY
TRBV9	13	NA	TRBJ1-2	ASSVVGGFNYGYT
TRBV7-9	14	TRBD1	TRBJ2-7	ASSPLAGQVSYEQY
TRBV12-3/TRBV12-4	13	NA	TRBJ1-2	ASSLGTRANYGYT
TRBV7-3	13	TRBD2	TRBJ2-2	ASSRGGPNTGELF
TRBV6-1	11	TRBD1	TRBJ1-4	ASRTGTNEKLF
TRBV2	14	TRBD2	TRBJ2-3	ASSGGRVFSTDTQY
TRBV12-3/TRBV12-4	12	TRBD1	TRBJ1-2	ASSLTSTGTGYT
TRBV7-9	11	NA	TRBJ1-2	ASSPSLNYGYT
TRBV5-4	12	NA	TRBJ2-3	ASSLRGSTDTQY
TRBV5-1	14	NA	TRBJ1-2	ASSSTPQEGVRGYT
TRBV7-9	15	NA	TRBJ2-2	ASSLGGARRDTGELF
TRBV19	12	NA	TRBJ1-3	ASSITGPGNTIY
TRBV19	10	TRBD1	TRBJ1-1	ATTGSNTEAF
TRBV4-1	15	TRBD1	TRBJ1-5	ASSQEPDRGLGQPQH
TRBV6-5	13	NA	TRBJ2-5	ASSFHRASDQTQY
TRBV6-5	12	NA	TRBJ1-1	ASSYSYGNTEAF
TRBV2	10	NA	TRBJ1-5	ASSEAYGPQH
TRBV20-1	14	NA	TRBJ1-5	SARFGTPYSNQPQH
TRBV20-1	9	NA	TRBJ2-4	SAERENIQY
TRBV27	14	NA	TRBJ2-1	ASSLNFRGRWNEQF
TRBV10-3	12	NA	TRBJ2-7	ATTSAGFRGEQY
TRBV4-3	13	TRBD1	TRBJ1-6	ASSQRGQTNSPLH
TRBV2	14	TRBD2	TRBJ2-5	ASSEDGGRAGETQY
TRBV19	10	NA	TRBJ1-1	ASSGPNTEAF
TRBV6-1	12	NA	TRBJ1-2	ASSADGGASGYT
TRBV7-9	11	NA	TRBJ1-2	ASSLAGIHGYT
TRBV20-1	16	TRBD1	TRBJ2-6	SARDHDRVKSGANVLT
TRBV10-3	11	NA	TRBJ1-5	AISEIGNQPQH